This T cell receptor beta chain was captured in a study of cytomegalovirus exposure and HLA in healthy donors. Regarding the study as a whole: Associated with HLA alleles at 0.05 false discovery rate in a later analysis were over 15,000 TCR beta sequences. Later on, a genetic analysis was performed. It linked a missense variant in DCLRE1C with V- and J-gene trimming of TCR beta. Some highly shared sequence variants likely arose as a pipeline artifact. Data from an earlier analysis indicated that most TCR beta V segments were productive either about 87% or about 30% of the time.

On this clone: Its antigen is undetermined.

A multiplex PCR was run with 60 Vbeta primers and 13 Jbeta primers. Clones were read by immunoSEQ multiplex PCR, and TCRdb kept only the in-frame ones, dropping some. The top ten clones hold around 2% of a sample with over 70,000 clones, more than 75% of them seen once. This CDR3 region has 11 residues. The ends were cut back, 0 bases at V and 8 bases at J, with 5 bases in the middle. The V gene's germline CDR1 is DFQATT and CDR2 SNEGSKA (reference sequence). The chain is built from TRBV20-1 and TRBJ2-1; no clear D. This TCR was recovered from a man aged 18 to 30 in good health and CMV-seronegative. Sequenced sample: PBMCs. The CDR3 DNA follows: TGCAGTGCTAGAGATTCGGATGAGCAGTTCTTC. Amino acids: CSARDSDEQFF.